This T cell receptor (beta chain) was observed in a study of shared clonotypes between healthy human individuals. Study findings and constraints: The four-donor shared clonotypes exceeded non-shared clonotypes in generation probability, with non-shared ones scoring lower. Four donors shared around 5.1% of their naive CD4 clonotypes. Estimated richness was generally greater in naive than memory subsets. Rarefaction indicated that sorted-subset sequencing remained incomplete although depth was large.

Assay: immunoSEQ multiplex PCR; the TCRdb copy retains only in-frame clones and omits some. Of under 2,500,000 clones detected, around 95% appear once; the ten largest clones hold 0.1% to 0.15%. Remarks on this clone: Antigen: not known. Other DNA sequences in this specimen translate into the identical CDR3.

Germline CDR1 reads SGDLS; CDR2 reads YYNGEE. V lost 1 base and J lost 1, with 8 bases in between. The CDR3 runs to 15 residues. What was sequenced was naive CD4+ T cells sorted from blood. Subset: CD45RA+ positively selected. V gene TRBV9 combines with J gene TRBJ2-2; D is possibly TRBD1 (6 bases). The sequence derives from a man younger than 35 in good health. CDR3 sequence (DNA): TGTGCCAGCAGCGTAACGGGACAGAACACCGGGGAGCTGTTTTTT. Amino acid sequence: CASSVTGQNTGELFF.